These 26 T cell receptor beta chains share one sample of origin, sequenced in a study of blood T cell repertoires in COVID-19. TCRdb's table, derived via immunoSEQ multiplex PCR, lists solely in-frame clones and lacks some. The table shows nearly 300,000 clones, with around 89% occurring only once. Material for sequencing was peripheral blood. Receptors were obtained from a woman younger than 45 who had recovered from COVID-19.

The chain combines TRBV28 with TRBJ2-7, with D possibly being TRBD1 (9 bases). Per germline, CDR1 MDHEN and CDR2 SYDVKM. The ends were cut back, 1 base at V and 0 bases at J, with 16 bases in the middle. The CDR3 loop spans 17 amino acids. The CDR3 nucleotides read TGTGCCAGCAGTTTATCGGGAGGGACAGGGAGCTCCTACGAGCAGTACTTC. The encoded protein is CASSLSGGTGSSYEQYF.

The rearrangement links TRBV27 to TRBJ2-3, with 8 positions matching TRBD2. V was clipped by 5 bases and J by 0 bases; unmatched bases: 10. The germline CDR1 and CDR2 sequences are MNHEY and SMNVEV (reference sequence). This CDR3 has 17 amino acids. The CDR3 nucleotides read TGTGCCAGCAGTAGCTACGGACTAGCCAGTAGCACAGATACGCAGTATTTT. This translates into CASSSYGLASSTDTQYF.

The V and J genes are TRBV21-1 and TRBJ1-5; the table's D gene call, TRBD1, was not cross checked with the DNA. TRBV21-1 is designated a pseudogene. This CDR3 spans 17 amino acids. The chain's CDR3 is CASTNYPDRELNQPQHF. The CDR3, as DNA: TGTGCCAGCACCAACTATCCGGACAGGGAACTCAATCAGCCCCAGCATTTT.

V gene TRBV5-4 combines with J gene TRBJ2-1; TRBD1 agrees at 8 bases. The CDR3 length is 15 residues. J lost 5 bases, V lost 1 base, and 5 bases had no gene match. CDR1 and CDR2 from the germline V gene are SGHNT and YYREEE (reference sequence). The DNA for the CDR3 is TGTGCCAGCAGCTTGTCCGGGACAGGTCACAATGAGCAGTTCTTC. Amino acids: CASSLSGTGHNEQFF. The complete variable domain, with remaining parts taken from reference TRBV5-4 and TRBJ2-1, reads ETGVTQSPTHLIKTRGQQVTLRCSSQSGHNTVSWYQQALGQGPQFIFQYYREEENGRGNFPPRFSGLQFPNYSSELNVNALELDDSALYLCASSLSGTGHNEQFFGPGTRLTVL.

The gene calls are TRBV7-2 and TRBJ1-5; 8 nucleotides line up with TRBD1. Germline CDR1 is SGHTA and CDR2 is FQGNSA. The CDR3 spans 14 residues. V lost 5 bases and J lost 3; bases outside the gene matches: 3. CDR3: CASSGQGPNQPQHF. The CDR3 coding sequence is TGTGCCAGCAGCGGACAGGGTCCCAATCAGCCCCAGCATTTT.

The rearrangement links TRBV7-2 to TRBJ2-3; no reliable D call. This CDR3 region has 15 residues. V was cut by 8 bases and J by 0 bases, with 15 bases left in between. Germline CDR1 is SGHTA and CDR2 is FQGNSA. CDR3 loop: CASASLGQSTDTQYF. The CDR3 DNA sequence: TGTGCCAGCGCTAGTCTAGGTCAGAGCACAGATACGCAGTATTTT.

DNA for the CDR3: TGTGCCAGCCGGGCCACAGGGGACTTGGAGACCCAGTACTTC. Translated, it gives CASRATGDLETQYF. This sequence joins TRBV6-5 and TRBJ2-5; TRBD1 might be the D (7 bases). The CDR3 runs 14 residues. V dropped 8 bases and J dropped 5 bases, with 18 bases sitting between them. CDR1 is MNHEY, CDR2 SVGAGI, per germline.

The rearrangement joins TRBV6-4 to TRBJ1-1, with D possibly being TRBD1 (5 bases). Trimming left V 2 bases short and J 4 bases short, with 8 bases between. CDR1 and CDR2 from the germline V gene are MRHNA and SNTAGT. The CDR3 consists of 13 residues. DNA of the CDR3: TGTGCCAGCAGTGACCCTCAGGGCACTGAAGCTTTCTTT. Its protein is CASSDPQGTEAFF.

The gene calls are TRBV28 and TRBJ1-2, with D maybe TRBD1 (5 bases). V was trimmed by 6 bases and J by 2 bases, leaving 10 bases between them. The CDR3 is made up of 13 amino acids. CDR1 and CDR2 from the germline V gene are MDHEN and SYDVKM. CDR3 sequence reads: CASSRGENYGYTF. CDR3 DNA sequence: TGTGCCAGCAGCCGGGGGGAAAACTATGGCTACACCTTC.

J is TRBJ1-4 and V is TRBV6-2 or TRBV6-3; D is possibly TRBD1 (6 bases). This CDR3 has 14 amino acids. The V and J ends lost 3 bases and 5 bases respectively, with 10 bases between them. Germline assignment: CDR1 MNHEY and CDR2 SVGEGT. The CDR3 DNA sequence: TGTGCCAGCAGTTATAGGGGGTTCAATGAAAAACTGTTTTTT. Residues: CASSYRGFNEKLFF.

CDR3 sequence (DNA): TGCAGTGCGAGTAGCGTCTACTATGGCTACACCTTC. It yields the protein CSASSVYYGYTF. The V gene is TRBV20-1, the J gene TRBJ1-2; D is ambiguous. Trimming pared 6 bases from V and 3 bases from J, leaving 11 bases between. CDR1 and CDR2 from the germline V gene are DFQATT and SNEGSKA (reference sequence). This CDR3 has 12 amino acids.

This chain uses TRBV27 with TRBJ2-7; 8 nucleotides line up with TRBD1. The ends lost 3 bases at V and 4 bases at J; junction bases unmatched: 5. This CDR3 is built from 14 residues. Germline values: CDR1 MNHEY, CDR2 SMNVEV (reference sequence). DNA of the CDR3: TGTGCCAGCAGTTTCGGACAGGGTGGTTACGAGCAGTACTTC. Protein: CASSFGQGGYEQYF.

This chain joins TRBV5-6 and TRBJ1-4; tentative D call: TRBD1 (6 bases). Looked up from germline, CDR1 is SGHDT and CDR2 is YYEEEE. This CDR3 has 14 residues. The ends were cut back, 4 bases at V and 4 bases at J, with 11 bases in the middle. The CDR3 loop is CASSLGQNNEKLFF. As DNA, the CDR3 is TGTGCCAGCAGCCTAGGACAGAATAATGAAAAACTGTTTTTT.

V gene TRBV28 combines with J gene TRBJ1-5; possibly TRBD1 for D (6 bases). The CDR3 is 14 residues long. CDR1 is MDHEN and CDR2 is SYDVKM in the germline V gene. Trimming took off 7 bases at V and 0 bases at J, with 10 bases between the two ends. The CDR3 loop is CASNTGYSNQPQHF. The CDR3 DNA follows: TGTGCCAGCAATACAGGGTATAGCAATCAGCCCCAGCATTTT. Based on the CDR3 plus reference TRBV28 and TRBJ1-5, the full variable domain is DVKVTQSSRYLVKRTGEKVFLECVQDMDHENMFWYRQDPGLGLRLIYFSYDVKMKEKGDIPEGYSVSREKKERFSLILESASTNQTSMYLCASNTGYSNQPQHFGDGTRLSIL.

This chain links TRBV19 with TRBJ2-3, with D possibly being TRBD1 (6 bases). V lost 3 bases and J 3 bases, leaving 19 bases between the germline ends. CDR1 LNHDA and CDR2 SQIVND come from the germline V gene (reference sequence). The CDR3 consists of 17 residues. The CDR3: CASSIRQGRFRTDTQYF. The CDR3 nucleotides read TGTGCCAGTAGTATTCGGCAGGGGCGGTTTAGGACAGATACGCAGTATTTT.

V is TRBV7-2 and J is TRBJ2-5; D unresolved. Trimming took off 7 bases at V and 4 bases at J, with 16 bases between the two ends. Germline V CDR1 and CDR2: SGHTA, FQGNSA. The CDR3 totals 14 residues. The CDR3 spells CASTPYLFGETQYF. The CDR3 nucleotides read TGTGCCAGCACCCCTTATTTGTTCGGAGAGACCCAGTACTTC.

The chain uses TRBV7-8 and TRBJ2-3; 9 nucleotides agree with TRBD2. CDR1 and CDR2 (germline): SGHVS, FQNEAQ. The V and J ends lost 5 bases and 8 bases, in that order; junction bases with no gene match: 14. The CDR3 extends over 16 amino acids. CDR3 nucleotide sequence: TGTGCCAGCAGCGCCCTTGGGCGGGGGGGCAGCGTTACGCAGTATTTT. Its protein is CASSALGRGGSVTQYF.

J is TRBJ2-2 and V is TRBV3-1 (or the pseudogene TRBV3-2); no firm D call. V lost 2 bases and J lost 2, with 9 bases in between. This CDR3 is built from 15 residues. The germline CDR1 and CDR2 sequences are LGHDT and YNNKEL (reference sequence). CDR3 protein: CASSQYSLNTGELFF. DNA of the CDR3: TGTGCCAGCAGCCAATACAGCCTAAACACCGGGGAGCTGTTTTTT.

The rearrangement uses TRBV28 and TRBJ1-2; 9 nucleotides agree with TRBD1. The CDR3 sequence is 16 residues long. Germline CDR1 MDHEN, CDR2 SYDVKM. The trim removed 4 bases at V and 4 bases at J, leaving 10 bases unmatched. The CDR3 is CASSSSQGARSYGYTF. The CDR3 nucleotides are TGTGCCAGCAGTTCCTCACAGGGGGCGAGGTCCTATGGCTACACCTTC.

This chain joins TRBV15 and TRBJ1-2, with a possible D match to TRBD1 (6 bases). The CDR3 has 12 amino acids. From germline, CDR1 is LNHNV and CDR2 YYDKDF (reference sequence). Trimming removed 2 bases at V and 8 bases at J, with 9 bases between. Here the CDR3 reads CATSRQGGGYTF. DNA of the CDR3: TGTGCCACCAGCAGACAAGGGGGAGGCTACACCTTC.

Here the CDR3 reads CASKASGGARGTGELFF. CDR3 DNA sequence: TGTGCCAGTAAGGCTAGCGGGGGGGCCAGGGGCACCGGGGAGCTGTTTTTT. This sequence joins TRBV19 and TRBJ2-2, with 12 bases that match TRBD2. CDR1 and CDR2 (germline): LNHDA, SQIVND (reference sequence). The length of the CDR3 is 17 residues. The V and J ends lost 7 bases and 4 bases, in that order; junction bases with no gene match: 10.

The V call is TRBV10-3, the J call TRBJ2-3; 8 bases are shared with TRBD2. With 2 bases clipped from V and 3 bases from J, the junction kept 7 bases outside the gene matches. CDR3 length: 16 residues. Germline CDR1 and CDR2: ENHRY and SYGVKD. The CDR3 protein is CAISEASSGVTDTQYF. The DNA for the CDR3 is TGTGCCATCAGTGAGGCGAGTAGCGGGGTAACAGATACGCAGTATTTT.

This chain connects TRBV3-1 (or the pseudogene TRBV3-2) to TRBJ2-7, with a tentative D call TRBD2 (5 bases). Germline-derived CDR1 and CDR2 are LGHDT and YNNKEL (reference sequence). V lost 4 bases, J lost 6 bases, and 10 bases lay in between. This CDR3 comprises 12 residues. The chain's CDR3 is CASSPTGFEQYF. In DNA, the CDR3 is TGTGCCAGCAGCCCCACGGGATTCGAGCAGTACTTC.

In this sample, this clone turned up a few times. The rearrangement links TRBV5-5 to TRBJ1-5, with TRBD1 matching over 7 bases. V lost 4 bases to trimming and J lost 0 bases; unmatched junction nucleotides: 7. Per germline, CDR1 SGHKS and CDR2 YYEKEE (reference sequence). This CDR3 comprises 16 residues. CDR3 in DNA: TGTGCCAGCAGCGCAGACAGGGATTATAGCAATCAGCCCCAGCATTTT. It is translated as CASSADRDYSNQPQHF.

The chain employs TRBV5-6 and TRBJ2-7; a possible D gene is TRBD1 (5 bases). The CDR3 has 15 amino acids. V shed 1 base and J shed 0 bases, with 11 bases lying between them. CDR1 and CDR2 from the germline V gene are SGHDT and YYEEEE. CDR3 in DNA: TGTGCCAGCAGCTTGTGGGGCAGAAACTCCTACGAGCAGTACTTC. This encodes CASSLWGRNSYEQYF.

The chain links TRBV4-1 to TRBJ2-1, with D perhaps TRBD2 (5 bases). This CDR3 is built from 12 residues. Trimming cost V 3 bases and J 5 bases, with 5 bases left between them. Germline values: CDR1 MGHRA, CDR2 YSYEKL. CDR3 amino acids: CASSQGDNEQFF. The CDR3 DNA follows: TGCGCCAGCAGCCAGGGAGACAATGAGCAGTTCTTC.